This TCR beta chain appears in the sequencing data of a study of T cell clones after liver transplantation (dated by TCRdb to between 2018 and 2021). Looking at the study overall: The samples were obtained from ITN030ST, a randomized trial that attempted immunosuppression withdrawal within 2 years after liver transplantation. Donor-reactive T cell clones were identified by TCRbeta sequencing following a pre-transplant mixed lymphocyte reaction and were subsequently tracked in post-transplant blood. Third party-reactive TCRbeta sequences were also identified from pre-transplant MLRs to serve as an antigen-independent comparator for donor-reactive sequences. Of the eight recipients, a few were HCV-positive, while the remaining recipients had been transplanted for non-autoimmune, non-viral indications. The subjects received no induction therapy and were kept on standard immunosuppression until randomization at 12-24 months post-transplant. To count as tolerant, a recipient had to stay completely off immunosuppression for at least one year without liver enzymes climbing beyond twice the upper limit of normal. Blood samples were collected pre-transplant, pre-randomization before withdrawal, and post-randomization after either full withdrawal or failed withdrawal. Of the 8 liver transplant recipients making up the studied cohort, 3 were classified as tolerant and 5 as non-tolerant.

From the germline V gene (reference sequence), CDR1 is SEHNR and CDR2 is FQNEAQ. Trimming at the junction amounts to 5 bases on V and 4 bases on J, and the germline ends lie 9 bases apart. The CDR3 starts with the cysteine, ends with the phenylalanine, and has 13 residues. CDR3 DNA only is kept here, 39 bases in frame from base 1. For this clone: Its antigen is still unknown. No base-level quality is on record; no much larger clone is a single base apart.

High-throughput TCRbeta CDR3 sequencing of frozen genomic DNA was performed by immunoSEQ, including PCR amplification, mapping, bias correction and internal controls. Concerning the study's data processing: Only productive rearrangements were retained, with each unique TCRbeta sequence defined by its CDR3 nucleotide sequence together with its V and J gene. Donor-reactive sequences required at least 5-fold expansion in CFSE-low cells versus unstimulated pre-transplant cells and at least 0.01% frequency. To ensure at least 90% detection power, minimum frequency thresholds were set for each subject based on that subject's lowest-template unstimulated sample. Jensen-Shannon divergence between the top 1000 TCRbeta sequences post- versus pre-transplant served as the measure of repertoire turnover. Changes in detection of donor-reactive sequences were assessed with two-sided Fisher's exact tests. Sourced from immuneACCESS, this table was stored by TCRdb with only in-frame sequences that have V and J called. A share of the clones is absent; for the studies checked, an unresolved V gene accounts for under half, and the remainder has no known explanation. V, J and clone size are taken as reported in that table, and D and trimming were inferred from the DNA itself. The sample table contains around 70,000 clones; only one count was recorded for 90% to 95% of them. Jointly, the top ten make up over 0.75% of the sample.

Unstimulated PBMCs, after thawing, were stained for CD3, CD4 and CD8 and then FACS-sorted into CD3+CD4+ and CD3+CD8+ populations. All 8 studied subjects were randomized to immunosuppression withdrawal. The Qiagen DNeasy Blood and Tissue Kit was used for genomic DNA isolation. Overall results and qualifications from the work: In two subjects, low numbers of available donor cells limited the measurable donor-reactive repertoire. A significant post-transplant decrease in circulating donor-reactive CD4 TCRbeta sequences was observed in most of the 8 subjects, irrespective of tolerance or HCV status. A greater decline was seen for donor-reactive sequences than for third party-reactive sequences, suggesting partial antigen-specific deletion unrelated to withdrawal success. The conclusions were preliminary, being limited by small, heterogeneous patient numbers and by non-standardized post-transplant time points. Because allograft tissue specimens were not available, migration of donor-reactive T cells into the graft, rather than deletion, may have occurred. When repertoire turnover was accounted for, significantly reduced detection of donor-reactive sequences was found in 7 of 8 subjects for CD4 and in 8 of 8 subjects for CD8.

Specimen: CD4+ T cells from blood, collected nearly 26 months after liver transplant. The sequence links TRBV7-9 to TRBJ1-3; tentative D gene TRBD1, with 5 bases matching. The TCR was taken from a human patient who received a liver transplant. In patients who had a transplant, some T cells may come from the graft donor. The CDR3 region has the sequence CASSQGAGNTIYF. The nucleotide sequence is TGTGCCAGCAGCCAGGGTGCAGGAAACACCATATATTTT.